This T cell receptor beta chain was documented in a study of cytomegalovirus exposure and HLA in healthy donors. The data were produced by immunoSEQ multiplex PCR, yet TCRdb's version contains in-frame clones alone and is incomplete. The sample has about 160,000 clones; about 88% are singletons. Findings of the study overall: In a later analysis, first-cohort TCR clusters were found to tend to co-occur in the approximately 120 validation repertoires.

Turning to this clone: Antigen specificity is unknown.

The approximately 120-subject validation cohort, separate from the approximately 630-subject first cohort, included the donors. Source material: PBMCs. The clonotype comes from a woman younger than 35 in good health and CMV-seronegative.

The CDR3 is CASSDQGETQYF. CDR3 nucleotides: TGTGCCAGCAGCGATCAGGGGGAGACCCAGTACTTC. This sequence joins TRBV7-2 and TRBJ2-5; tentative D call: TRBD1 (6 bases). V was cut by 5 bases and J by 5 bases, with 9 bases left in between. There are 12 residues in the CDR3. Looked up from germline, CDR1 is SGHTA and CDR2 is FQGNSA.